This T cell receptor (beta chain) was captured by sequencing in a study of blood T cell repertoires in COVID-19 (dated by TCRdb to the early 2020s). About the study as a whole: Samples covering the acute and convalescent phases of COVID-19 were provided by collaborators in the United States, Italy and Spain. The repertoires were released in a freely available public database intended as a resource for research on the immune response to SARS-CoV-2. Sample metadata almost always included a de-identified subject ID, COVID-19 status, age in years and sex. The prospective study material was composed of cDNA or gDNA derived from T cells, B-cell-depleted T cells, or PBMCs. The samples were drawn from the first 160 participants of the ongoing ImmuneRACE study and from 950 to 1,500 subjects provided by 6 global collaborators. Where HLA class I and class II types were available, the types were taken from metadata supplied by the sample provider, not from assay-based typing. Subjects who had been exposed to COVID-19, were actively infected with it, or had recovered from it provided the deeply sampled blood TCRbeta repertoires that made up the dataset.

CDR1 and CDR2 are drawn from the germline V gene: SGHDT, YYEEEE. V lost 3 bases and J lost 4 bases; the stretch between them is 11 bases long. From the cysteine through the phenylalanine, the CDR3 covers 15 amino acids. Kept here is only the CDR3 DNA, which spans 45 bases and is read in frame from base 1. Many counts were recorded for this clone. Its antigen target is currently unknown. Base qualities were left out, and no much larger clone turns up one base away. Beyond this particular receptor, the publication reports: Clinical and demographic metadata were provided uncurated, with the amount varying by source and participant.

Participants in the prospective study were enrolled through a virtual design, were aged roughly 18 to 90 years, and lived in roughly 26 United States geographic areas. In the prospective study, participants were assigned to cohorts based on the clinical history participants reported in a screening survey and a study questionnaire. Mobile phlebotomists in the prospective study collected whole blood, serum and a nasopharyngeal or oropharyngeal swab from every participant. Additional blood draws and questionnaires over a 2-month period could optionally be provided by prospective study participants. Before DNA extraction, prospective study blood samples were shipped either frozen or at room temperature. The immunoSEQ Assay, a bias-controlled multiplex PCR, was used to amplify TCRbeta CDR3 regions from genomic DNA. In the source study's methods: Nucleated cell counts per sample were estimated from amplification of reference gene primers within the assay. Sequence reads were collapsed and filtered to measure the absolute abundance of every unique TCRbeta CDR3 rearrangement. For each sample, productive Simpson clonality was calculated by taking the square root of Simpson's diversity index across productive rearrangements. TCRdb's version of the immuneACCESS table is confined to in-frame rearrangements and falls short of the full clone set. An unresolved V gene accounts for under half of the shortfall where checked; the remainder is of unknown origin. The V and J calls and the clone size are those of that table, but D and trimming were determined from the DNA. The sample contains some 230,000 clones, about 79% of them found a single time. The biggest ten clones account for about 1.3% of the sample.

The chain links TRBV5-6 with TRBJ1-6; TRBD1 is a weak D gene call, 6 bases matching. Input material: PBMCs or T cells enriched from blood (not recorded which). The TCR originated in a woman between 35 and 50 years old with acute COVID-19. CDR3 reads: CASSSFTGYNSPLHF. The DNA reads TGTGCCAGCAGCTCTTTTACAGGGTATAATTCACCCCTCCACTTT.